This TCR beta chain was found in a study of T-cell reconstitution after alpha-beta-depleted transplantation in children. Preparation of the TCRbeta library involved a method that used unique molecular identifiers. In TCRdb, the PCR reads were re-called with MiXCR into one record per CDR3 protein. The table includes 500,000 to 650,000 distinct CDR3 sequences, approximately 10% detected once. This clonotype appeared a few times. This material consisted of PBMCs, mostly from graft donor cells, taken 180 days after TCRalphabeta/CD19-depleted stem cell transplant. The receptor was derived from a female patient aged 2-15 years who had a stem cell transplant for aplastic anemia, so the T cells may come from the graft donor.

The CDR3 region has the DNA TGCAGCGTTGAACCTGGCGAAAACATTCAGTACTTC. It specifies CSVEPGENIQYF. This chain joins TRBV29-1 and TRBJ2-4, with no clear D. CDR1 and CDR2 (germline): SQVTM, ANQGSEA. The ends were cut back, 2 bases at V and 5 bases at J, with 7 bases in the middle. The CDR3 contains 12 residues.